These 23 T cell receptor beta chains were all obtained from the same sample, sequenced in a study of T-cell memory formation after mild COVID-19. A single record per CDR3 protein comes from TCRdb applying MiXCR to the 5' RACE reads. The profile covers 200,000 to 250,000 distinct CDR3 sequences, with approximately 9% appearing a single time and around 20% taken by the ten largest. Sequencing input: PBMCs or a T cell subset sorted from them (not recorded which). These receptors came from a man younger than 30 who had mild COVID-19 (a few samples of this study predate the infection). Cell type and time point are not known.

In this sample, this clonotype turned up a few times. The chain employs TRBV2 and TRBJ2-7, with D unresolved. Germline values: CDR1 SNHLY, CDR2 FYNNEI. There are 10 residues in the CDR3. V shed 4 bases and J shed 5 bases, with 3 bases lying between them. CDR3 loop: CASSVNEQYF. CDR3 DNA sequence: TGTGCCAGCAGTGTGAACGAGCAGTACTTC.

This chain joins TRBV6-2 or TRBV6-3 and TRBJ1-5; no clear D gene. Per the germline V gene, CDR1 is MNHEY and CDR2 is SVGEGT. The V end lost 6 bases, the J end lost 0 bases, and 6 bases lay between the germline ends. The CDR3 spans 13 residues. The CDR3 protein is CASRTYSNQPQHF. The CDR3 DNA reads as TGTGCCAGCAGGACCTATAGCAATCAGCCCCAGCATTTT.

The sample holds many counts of this clonotype. The V call is TRBV5-1, the J call TRBJ1-5; 8 nucleotides agree with TRBD1. J gave up 7 bases and V 4 bases, and 13 bases lay outside the gene matches. Germline lookup yields CDR1 SGHRS and CDR2 YFSETQ. There are 16 residues in the CDR3. CDR3 sequence (DNA): TGCGCCAGCAGCCCGGACGCGCAGGGGGCAGGACAGCCCCAGCATTTT. Protein: CASSPDAQGAGQPQHF.

This clonotype was detected a few times. The chain links TRBV6-5 to TRBJ2-7; D is ambiguous. V lost 6 bases and J lost 0, with 12 bases in between. The CDR3 loop spans 14 amino acids. Germline lookup yields CDR1 MNHEY and CDR2 SVGAGI. CDR3 amino acids: CASSPRPDSYEQYV. The CDR3 DNA reads as TGTGCCAGCAGCCCCCGGCCAGACTCCTACGAGCAGTACGTC.

The rearrangement uses TRBV20-1 and TRBJ2-3; weak D call: TRBD2 (7 bases). Trimming removed 6 bases from V and 1 base from J, with 11 bases in between. Germline loops: CDR1 DFQATT, CDR2 SNEGSKA (reference sequence). The CDR3 length is 13 residues. CDR3 region: CSATGGGTDTQYF. The CDR3 DNA follows: TGCAGTGCGACGGGGGGCGGCACAGATACGCAGTATTTT.

This clonotype was recorded at least ten times. The chain carries TRBV7-3 and TRBJ2-3; 12 bases fit TRBD1. Trimming removed 2 bases from V and 9 bases from J; junction bases left unmatched: 0. Per germline, CDR1 SGHTA and CDR2 FQGTGA. The CDR3 is 13 amino acids. The CDR3 DNA reads as TGTGCCAGCAGCTTAGGGACAGGGGGCACGCAGTATTTT. This sequence encodes CASSLGTGGTQYF.

This clonotype was observed a few times. This chain uses TRBV4-3 with TRBJ2-5; 8 bases line up with TRBD1. The CDR3 contains 15 residues. Looked up from germline, CDR1 is LGHNA and CDR2 is YSLEER. V lost 4 bases to trimming and J lost 5 bases; unmatched junction nucleotides: 9. This chain's CDR3 is CASSLSGGAWETQYF. The CDR3 region has the DNA TGCGCCAGCAGCCTTTCAGGGGGCGCATGGGAGACCCAGTACTTC.

This clonotype came up once. This sequence joins TRBV29-1 and TRBJ1-2; possibly TRBD1 for D (5 bases). The CDR3 is 12 amino acids. Germline CDR1 is SQVTM and CDR2 is ANQGSEA. Deletions cut 2 bases from V and 10 bases from J, with 14 bases between. The CDR3 region is CSVEYRGRLYTF. The DNA of the CDR3 is TGCAGCGTTGAATATCGGGGCAGACTCTACACCTTC.

This clonotype occurred many times. This sequence joins TRBV7-2 and TRBJ1-6; no definite D call. The CDR3 spans 13 residues. Germline CDR1 and CDR2: SGHTA and FQGNSA. The germline V and J ends were trimmed by 1 base and 8 bases, with 6 bases remaining between them. CDR3 sequence reads: CASSLERDSPLHF. The CDR3 region has the DNA TGTGCCAGCAGCTTAGAAAGGGATTCACCCCTCCACTTT.

In its sample, this clonotype was seen a few times. The rearrangement joins TRBV12-5 to TRBJ1-2; D remains ambiguous. V lost 5 bases, J lost 4 bases, and 14 bases lay in between. The CDR3 sequence is 14 residues long. Germline CDR1 is LGHNT and CDR2 is FRNRAP. In DNA, the CDR3 is TGTGCTAGTGGTCCCGGACCCGTGGGCTATGGCTACACCTTC. This gives the protein CASGPGPVGYGYTF.

The J gene is TRBJ1-2, the V gene TRBV18, with 7 bases identical to TRBD1. V shed 3 bases and J 3 bases; nucleotides not matched to a gene: 4. From germline, CDR1 is KGHSH and CDR2 LQKENI. This CDR3 spans 14 amino acids. The DNA of the CDR3 is TGTGCCAGCTCACCGACAGGGCAGGACTATGGCTACACCTTC. It translates to CASSPTGQDYGYTF.

This clonotype was detected ten times or more. The chain couples TRBV12-3 or TRBV12-4 to TRBJ2-5; no clear D. V lost 3 bases and J 3 bases, leaving 5 bases between the germline ends. This CDR3 has 12 amino acids. CDR3 protein: CASSFLEETQYF. In nucleotides, the CDR3 is TGTGCCAGCAGTTTTCTGGAAGAGACCCAGTACTTC.

Only a few counts were recorded for this clonotype. The chain couples TRBV4-3 to TRBJ2-3, with D possibly TRBD2 on 5 matching bases. This CDR3 is built from 14 residues. Trimming took 2 bases from V and 6 from J, leaving 12 bases between them. In germline, CDR1 is LGHNA, CDR2 YSLEER. CDR3 sequence: CASSQISSSDTQYF. The CDR3 bases are TGCGCCAGCAGCCAAATCTCTAGCTCGGATACGCAGTATTTT.

The V gene is TRBV6-2 or TRBV6-3, the J gene TRBJ1-1, with a tentative D call TRBD1 (6 bases). The ends were cut back, 4 bases at V and 6 bases at J, with 18 bases in the middle. The germline gives CDR1 MNHEY, CDR2 SVGEGT. This CDR3 contains 15 residues. The CDR3 sequence is CASSWGPGDVAEAFF. The CDR3 DNA reads TGTGCCAGCAGTTGGGGGCCCGGGGATGTGGCTGAAGCTTTCTTT.

This clonotype was picked up a small number of times. The chain uses TRBV6-6 and TRBJ1-2; D might be TRBD1 (6 bases). The germline V and J ends were trimmed by 6 bases and 8 bases, with 13 bases remaining between them. The CDR3 spans 12 residues. Germline V gene sequence: CDR1 MNHNY, CDR2 SVGAGI (reference sequence). CDR3 residues: CASRRGGNGYTF. The CDR3 DNA reads as TGTGCCAGCAGGCGAGGGGGAAACGGCTACACCTTC.

This chain uses TRBV6-5 with TRBJ1-5; TRBD1 matches at 7 bases. This CDR3 region has 16 residues. Trimming cost V 6 bases and J 0 bases; bases outside gene matches: 8. The germline V gene has CDR1 MNHEY and CDR2 SVGAGI. In DNA, the CDR3 is TGTGCCAGCAGGAGAACACAGGGGCATAGCAATCAGCCCCAGCATTTT. Translating it yields CASRRTQGHSNQPQHF.

The V and J genes are TRBV18 and TRBJ1-2, with D possibly TRBD1 on 5 matching bases. The CDR3 loop spans 15 amino acids. The germline CDR1 and CDR2 sequences are KGHSH and LQKENI. V lost 3 bases and J 8 bases, leaving 19 bases between the germline ends. Written as DNA, the CDR3 is TGTGCCAGCTCACCGGCCGTGAGGGCAGGGTGGGGCTACACCTTC. Translating gives CASSPAVRAGWGYTF. The entire variable domain, with the rest obtained from reference TRBV18 and TRBJ1-2, is as follows: NAGVMQNPRHLVRRRGQEARLRCSPMKGHSHVYWYRQLPEEGLKFMVYLQKENIIDESGMPKERFSAEFPKEGPSILRIQQVVRGDSAAYFCASSPAVRAGWGYTFGSGTRLTVV.

The chain is built from TRBV12-3 or TRBV12-4 and TRBJ2-2; D possibly corresponds to TRBD2 (5 bases). Trimming stripped 1 base from V and 17 bases from J, with 23 bases between. The CDR3 sequence is 15 residues long. In nucleotides, the CDR3 is TGTGCCAGCAGTTTAGTTAGTGGGAACACCGGGGAGATCTTTTTT. Its protein product is CASSLVSGNTGEIFF.

This chain links TRBV18 with TRBJ2-1; D gene uncertain. The CDR3 totals 15 residues. Trimming removed 1 base from V and 4 bases from J, with 11 bases in between. The germline gives CDR1 KGHSH, CDR2 LQKENI. The CDR3 sequence: CASSPRPPGYNEQFF. Here the CDR3 DNA reads TGTGCCAGCTCACCACGGCCACCTGGATACAATGAGCAGTTCTTC.

V is TRBV5-1 and J is TRBJ2-7; perhaps TRBD2 as D (6 bases). The V end was cut by 1 base, the J end by 1 base, with 12 bases between. The CDR3 consists of 15 residues. Per germline, CDR1 SGHRS and CDR2 YFSETQ. CDR3 coding DNA: TGCGCCAGCAGCTTGAACGGGGGACCGTCCTACGAGCAGTACGTC. This sequence encodes CASSLNGGPSYEQYV.

CDR3 bases: TGTGCCAGCAGCCTGGACGGGTATAGCAATCAGCCCCAGCATTTT. Its translation: CASSLDGYSNQPQHF. V is TRBV6-5 and J is TRBJ1-5; unclear D gene. The CDR3 length is 15 residues. CDR1 is MNHEY, CDR2 SVGAGI, per germline. V lost 6 bases, J lost 0 bases, and 12 bases lay in between.

This rearrangement joins TRBV29-1 to TRBJ2-5, with D uncertain. Germline CDR1 and CDR2: SQVTM and ANQGSEA. Trimming pared 3 bases from V and 2 bases from J, leaving 16 bases between. The CDR3 loop spans 15 amino acids. This CDR3 is CSVEVAAQDQETQYF. The DNA of the CDR3 is TGCAGCGTTGAGGTGGCAGCCCAAGATCAAGAGACCCAGTACTTC.

This clonotype came up a few times. The chain recombines TRBV12-3 or TRBV12-4 with TRBJ1-2, with D tentatively TRBD1 (5 bases). V lost 5 bases and J 2 bases, leaving 21 bases between the germline ends. The CDR3 runs 17 residues. CDR3 DNA sequence: TGTGCCAGCAGTCCGCCCCAGGGCAGGGAAGCAAACTATGGCTACACCTTC. As protein: CASSPPQGREANYGYTF.